This T cell receptor beta chain was observed in a study of control samples from healthy donors and cancer patients. This table comes from immunoSEQ multiplex PCR, and its TCRdb copy is limited to in-frame clones, with some not included. The sample shows fewer than 250,000 clones, 91% of them seen only once. With V trimmed by 6 bases and J by 1 base, 7 bases remained unmatched. The CDR3 contains 16 residues. CDR1 is ENHRY and CDR2 is SYGVKD in the germline V gene. This sequence originates from a man younger than 40 in good health. The genes are TRBV10-3 and TRBJ1-2; TRBD1 matches at 11 bases. Sample: blood. CDR3 in amino acids: CAIRDGQGAGNYGYTF. The CDR3 nucleotides read TGTGCCATCAGAGATGGACAGGGGGCCGGTAACTATGGCTACACCTTC.